This T cell receptor (beta chain) is from a study of shared clonotypes between healthy human individuals. General observations from the study: Compared with clonotypes that all four donors shared, non-shared clonotypes had lower generation probabilities.

The sorted-subset replicate PCRs were given 150 to 200 ng DNA, which is about 30,000 T cell genomes. The assay was immunoSEQ multiplex PCR, and TCRdb's table has in-frame clones only and misses some. The data contain 2 million to 2.5 million clones, around 95% of them singletons. The CDR3 loop spans 15 amino acids. Trimming at V came to 6 bases and at J to 2 bases, leaving 3 bases not matched to a gene. In germline, CDR1 is MNHEY, CDR2 SVGAGI. Turning to this clone: Its antigen is as yet unknown. This specimen includes other DNA sequences encoding the same CDR3.

This receptor was identified in a man between 18 and 29 years old in good health. The sequencing input was naive CD4+ T cells sorted from blood. Subset indicated: CD45RA+ positively selected. V and J are TRBV6-5 and TRBJ2-6; 8 bases are a match to TRBD1. The CDR3, as DNA: TGTGCCAGCAGAAGACAGGGGCCTGGGGCCAACGTCCTGACTTTC. Its translation is CASRRQGPGANVLTF.